This T cell receptor (beta chain) was found in a study of blood T cell repertoires in COVID-19. Study at large: Acute and convalescent COVID-19 specimens originated in the United States, Italy and Spain. Sample material is recorded as cDNA or gDNA derived from T cells, B-cell-depleted T cells, or PBMCs.

Study processing details: Estimates of nucleated cell counts were drawn from the amplification of reference gene primers. The repertoire was sequenced with immunoSEQ multiplex PCR; TCRdb's copy has only in-frame clones and lacks some. V and J calls and clone size follow that table, whereas D and trimming were derived from the DNA. This sample has just under 75,000 clones, with 75% to 90% found just once. Germline V lookup: CDR1 MNHNS, CDR2 SASEGT. The CDR3 length is 11 residues. Trimming took off 2 bases at V and 8 bases at J, with 6 bases between the two ends. Only a few counts were recorded for this clone.

The sequence derives from a man older than 75 with active or convalescent COVID-19. V and J are TRBV6-1 and TRBJ2-5; no firm D call. The sequenced sample was peripheral blood. The CDR3 region has the DNA TGTGCCAGCAGTGAATCGGGTACCCAGTACTTC. Its translation: CASSESGTQYF.